This TCR beta chain was identified during a study of blood T cells in healthy people across ages. A second PCR, run for about 7 to 11 cycles, used a sample-barcoded 5' primer plus a J-beta primer mix. TCRdb fed the 5' RACE reads into MiXCR, producing one record per CDR3 protein. Here the sample spans roughly 1,700,000 distinct CDR3 sequences, about 30% being singletons. This clonotype was picked up a small number of times. Trimming stripped 4 bases from V and 4 bases from J, with 3 bases between. Germline CDR1 and CDR2: ENHRY and SYGVKD. The CDR3 has 11 amino acids. The sequenced sample was blood. This chain links TRBV10-3 with TRBJ2-3; D ambiguous. The TCR comes from a woman in her twenties or thirties in good health. The CDR3 loop reads CAISGSDTQYF. CDR3 in DNA: TGTGCCATCAGTGGTTCAGATACGCAGTATTTT.